This T cell receptor (beta chain) was sequenced for a study of cytomegalovirus exposure and HLA in healthy donors (TCRdb year 2017). Concerning the study at large: An earlier analysis of some 600 of the donors reported roughly 300 Gb of sequence data and about 120 million unique TCR beta sequences obtained from about 180 million T cells. Typing coverage differed by locus: A, B, C, DRB1 and DQB1 were typed in about 620-630 donors, DQA1 in about 500, DPA1 in approximately 610, and DPB1 in 472. HLA typing covered class I and class II loci at four-digit resolution. An early release covering about 600 HLA-typed donors comprised about 290 gigabases of sequencing data and some 79 million unique TCR sequences. The T cell repertoires of under 750 subjects were profiled by immunosequencing and related to cytomegalovirus serostatus. To predict cytomegalovirus infection status, the study combined high-throughput TCR immunosequencing, statistical association of individual TCRs with disease status, and machine learning. Four to six DR-DQ haplotypes were handled as single units for association and clustering, since linkage in the cohort was strong. In addition to the first cohort of 650 to 750 subjects, a separate validation cohort of 120 different subjects was used. The genetic ancestry cluster associated with self-reported Caucasian donors included 80% to 90% of the approximately 410 genotyped donors. The study aimed to test whether cataloging public T cell receptors could reveal signatures of past pathogen exposure. In an earlier analysis of 500 to 650 of the donors, high-throughput TCR beta sequencing was used to judge whether each TCR beta V gene segment behaved as functional or pseudogenic. To study patterns of TCR occurrence, a later analysis re-analyzed previously published TCR beta repertoires from around 660 donors and added high-resolution HLA genotyping. Rather than drawing on any new phenotypic data, the later analysis identified candidate immune exposures from TCR beta sequences and the way those sequences occurred across donors. All discovery cohort repertoires had been generated on a single sequencing platform. Across about 370 genotyped donors of the cohort, an average of roughly 250,000 unique TCR beta nucleotide sequences per donor were sequenced, and around 19% of those sequences were non-productive. Genome-wide SNP genotypes for about 55% of the roughly 670 donors were used in a later genetic analysis, which treated that subset as a discovery cohort. Donor age, sex, ethnicity and CMV serostatus were collected together with the repertoire data.

V was cut back by 6 bases and J by 5 bases, leaving a gap of 25 bases between them. From cysteine to phenylalanine, the CDR3 is 17 amino acids long. This entry keeps only the CDR3 DNA: 51 bases, framed from base 1. Based on the germline V gene, the CDR1 and CDR2 sequences are SNHLY and FYNNEI. Libraries were made using the immunoSEQ multiplex PCR assay. A mixture of 60 forward primers for TCR Vbeta segments and 13 reverse primers for TCR Jbeta segments was used in the multiplex PCR. The CDR3 region of rearranged TCR beta genes was amplified from genomic DNA with a multiplex PCR assay. Amplified TCR beta libraries were sequenced as 87-base-pair reads on the Illumina HiSeq System. As for the authors' bioinformatics: Across the 700 or so repertoires, a later analysis counted tens of millions of unique TCR beta chains, approximately 12 million of which were shared by at least two donors. A nearest-neighbor algorithm error-corrected the raw reads and collapsed the reads into unique sequences, merging closely related sequences to remove PCR and sequencing errors. Alignment of CDR3 sequences to IMGT reference sequences was used to assign V, D and J gene segments. For a sequence to be retained, a match of at least six nucleotides was required to both a V gene segment and a J gene segment. A rearrangement was called productive if the CDR3 had no stop codons and remained in frame with V and J, and every other rearrangement was called non-productive. Following IMGT convention, CDR3 was defined as the stretch from the second conserved V-encoded cysteine to the conserved J-encoded phenylalanine. The earlier analysis of 500 to 600 of the donors excluded sequences that lacked an unambiguous match to a single V gene segment. An earlier analysis of 450 to 650 of the donors called V segments functional above 56.7% productive rearrangements and segregating when the between-donor standard deviation exceeded 5%. A statistical classification framework was developed to diagnose cytomegalovirus status using the catalog of TCR beta chain sequences. In a later analysis, TCR nucleotide sequences were compared against IMGT/GENE-DB human TR gene sequences so that V and J genes could be assigned. In a later analysis, CDR3 sequences and most-parsimonious VDJ recombination scenarios were assigned using the TCRdist pipeline. In a later analysis, each TCR beta chain was defined by its CDR3 amino acid sequence together with its V-gene family, and reads without a unique V-gene family were excluded. To address suspected cross-contamination and a sequencing artifact, a later analysis removed 550 to 750 highly shared, low-generation-probability nucleotide sequences. For each public chain, a later analysis derived a clonal expansion index from normalized ranks of inferred template counts within each repertoire. Generation probabilities in a later analysis came from a VDJ recombination model fitted to out-of-frame rearrangements, and those results were checked against IGoR. In a later analysis, TCR-TCR, TCR-HLA and TCR-CMV co-occurrence was scored with hypergeometric tests, and a repertoire-size bias correction was applied to TCR pairs. A later analysis estimated false discovery rates by permuting HLA or CMV assignments 20 times. In a later analysis, co-occurring TCRs were grouped using DBSCAN, and TCRdist sequence similarity was added for clustering within HLA-allele-positive subsets. Co-occurrence clustering excluded repertoires with fewer than 30,000 or more than 120,000 public chains, plus five with anomalous nucleotide sharing. The source is immuneACCESS, and TCRdb retained only in-frame sequences with V and J called. Part of the clones is not carried over; for the studies checked, unresolved V genes explain less than half of this, and the remainder is unexplained. V, J and clone size reflect that table, while D and trimming were determined from the DNA. The sample table shows 100,000 to 150,000 clones, and roughly 74% are seen once. 5.5% to 7% of the sample is taken by the ten largest.

General findings and caveats noted by the study authors: Cytomegalovirus status was reported to be diagnosed by the classifier with high specificity and sensitivity in both the original and validation cohorts. Strong co-occurrence of HLA alleles, especially DR and DQ, made assigning TCR associations to individual alleles difficult. Correlated functional status among segregating V segments might reflect linkage disequilibrium, but an unknown experimental factor could not be ruled out. Roughly uniform sequencing depth across donors was assumed in presence/absence analyses, although this assumption may not hold. An earlier analysis of 587 of the donors showed that most TCR beta V segments appeared in productive rearrangements either about 90% or about 30% of the time, which broadly matched IMGT annotations. While some public TCRs were present in many individuals, most TCR sequences turned up only very rarely across donors. Compared with equally common non-associated chains, HLA-associated TCR beta chains in a later analysis were more clonally expanded and had lower generation probabilities. This cohort had only TCR beta chains sequenced, and the lack of alpha or paired-chain data limited which features could be detected. Several of the top co-occurrence clusters appeared to be linked to parvovirus B19, influenza, CMV and Epstein-Barr virus, according to a later analysis. At a false discovery rate of 0.05, a later analysis linked some 18,000 TCR beta sequences to specific HLA alleles. Some IMGT-functional V segments, including TRBV6-2 and TRBV6-3, could not be distinguished by the 87-base-pair reads and were therefore excluded. The study listed 164 TCR beta chains as associated with cytomegalovirus. The only immune exposure information available for the cohort was CMV serostatus. According to a later analysis, most CMV-associated TCR beta chains appeared to be HLA-restricted, and the HLA associations seemed to be driven largely by CMV exposure. A later genetic analysis associated a missense DCLRE1C variant with V-gene and J-gene trimming of TCR beta chains, and an independent cohort replicated the association. Roughly 17 rarely observed V segments, including chromosome 9 orphons, were excluded from the earlier analysis of several hundred of the donors because counts were too low. Compared with the approximately 710-donor mean, donors in an Asian-associated ancestry cluster had fewer N-insertions in productive TCRs, according to a later genetic analysis. In a later analysis, TCR association rates were found to vary across HLA loci, with the most associated TCRs seen for DRB1 alleles and the fewest for HLA-C alleles. A further reported finding was that TCR beta sequences accurately predicted the HLA-A and HLA-B alleles for most subjects in the first cohort. A group of highly shared sequence variants was considered likely to be a technical artifact of the sequencing pipeline. A few of the identified cytomegalovirus-associated TCR beta chains were confirmed in vitro to be specific for cytomegalovirus antigens. According to the authors, the approach could potentially be generalized to other disease states and immunological phenotypes. Because some donors lacked HLA typing at each locus, the association tests relied only on the typed subset.

As to this clone: The clone's antigen remains unknown. No much larger clone is present one base from it, and per-base qualities are unavailable.

The cohort comprised 666 healthy bone marrow donors. All cohort members were sampled while nominally healthy, although unrecorded immune exposures were likely present. The donor tested CMV seropositive and was one of the 289 seropositive cohort members. Every donor gave a peripheral blood sample, and the peripheral blood mononuclear cells from that sample were used for TCR beta sequencing. Genomic DNA was extracted from the blood cell samples with the Qiagen DNeasy Blood Extraction Kit. This TCR derives from a man aged 35-49 years in good health and CMV-seropositive. In this chain, TRBV2 is recombined with TRBJ2-5, and TRBD1 may be the D gene, going by 7 matching bases. Sequencing was performed on PBMCs. The DNA reads TGTGCCAGCAGGGACCCTATCAGGGGGGATAACACGGAGACCCAGTACTTC. The translation is CASRDPIRGDNTETQYF.